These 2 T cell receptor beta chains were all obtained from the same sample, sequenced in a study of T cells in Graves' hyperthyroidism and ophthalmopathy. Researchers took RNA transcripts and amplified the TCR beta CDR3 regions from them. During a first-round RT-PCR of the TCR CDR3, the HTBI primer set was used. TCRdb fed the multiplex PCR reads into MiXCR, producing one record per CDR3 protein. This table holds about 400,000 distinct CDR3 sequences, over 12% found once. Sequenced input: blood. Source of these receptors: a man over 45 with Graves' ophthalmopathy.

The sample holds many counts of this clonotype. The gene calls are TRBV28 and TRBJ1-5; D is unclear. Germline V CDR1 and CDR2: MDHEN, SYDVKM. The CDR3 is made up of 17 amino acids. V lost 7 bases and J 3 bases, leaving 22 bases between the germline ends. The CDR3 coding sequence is TGTGCCAGCACTTTTCGAGGGTGGAGGGCCGACAATCAGCCCCAGCATTTT. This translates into CASTFRGWRADNQPQHF.

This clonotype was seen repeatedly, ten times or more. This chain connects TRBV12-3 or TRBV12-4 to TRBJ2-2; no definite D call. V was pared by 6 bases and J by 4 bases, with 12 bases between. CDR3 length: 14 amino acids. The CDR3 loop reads CASRTPDPTGELFF. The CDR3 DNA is TGTGCCAGCAGGACTCCTGACCCCACCGGGGAGCTGTTTTTT.